Presented here are 13 T cell receptor beta chains from one specimen sequenced in a study of CD8 T cells in Susac syndrome. Reverse transcription used about 0.5 to 1 ug RNA and random hexamers. TCRdb used MiXCR to reprocess the immunoSEQ multiplex PCR reads, holding one entry per CDR3 protein. The sample carries 250,000 to 300,000 distinct CDR3 sequences, approximately 85% recorded once. Sequenced input: CD8+ T cells from PBMCs. The receptors derive from a human donor with multiple sclerosis.

This clonotype was counted between two and nine times. The chain recombines TRBV6-1 with TRBJ2-7; no reliable D call. Per the germline V gene, CDR1 is MNHNS and CDR2 is SASEGT. The CDR3 extends over 13 amino acids. V lost 0 bases, J lost 4 bases, and 7 bases lay in between. The CDR3 DNA follows: TGTGCCAGCAGTGAAGCGCGAGAGTACGAGCAGTACTTC. It codes for CASSEAREYEQYF.

The chain recombines TRBV6-2 or TRBV6-3 with TRBJ2-5; a weak D match, TRBD2 (6 bases). V lost 8 bases and J lost 3, with 10 bases in between. Germline CDR1 and CDR2: MNHEY and SVGEGT. The CDR3 covers 12 residues. The chain's CDR3 is CASAGIEETQYF. CDR3 in DNA: TGTGCCAGCGCGGGGATAGAAGAGACCCAGTACTTC.

V gene TRBV19 combines with J gene TRBJ2-1; 8 nucleotides match TRBD1. The CDR3 is 15 residues long. V gave up 5 bases and J gave up 6 bases; unmatched junction bases: 9. Germline CDR1 and CDR2: LNHDA and SQIVND (reference sequence). CDR3 sequence: CASSQGGTGFNEQFF. The CDR3 DNA is TGTGCCAGTAGTCAAGGCGGGACAGGTTTCAATGAGCAGTTCTTC.

The chain has TRBV19 and TRBJ2-3; no clear D gene. Germline CDR1 and CDR2: LNHDA and SQIVND (reference sequence). Trimming removed 6 bases from V and 5 bases from J, with 18 bases in between. The CDR3 consists of 15 residues. The CDR3 DNA reads TGTGCCAGTAGATTGGCTACCCTATCCGGAGATACGCAGTATTTT. The encoded protein is CASRLATLSGDTQYF.

This chain links TRBV7-8 with TRBJ1-2; 8 bases map to TRBD1. The CDR3 covers 15 residues. The germline V gene encodes CDR1 SGHVS and CDR2 FQNEAQ. J gave up 1 base and V 5 bases, and 6 bases lay outside the gene matches. CDR3: CASSAGQGYNYGYTF. DNA of the CDR3: TGTGCCAGCAGCGCCGGACAGGGATATAACTATGGCTACACCTTC.

The J gene is TRBJ2-3, the V gene TRBV7-6; D might be TRBD1 (5 bases). Trimming shortened V by 5 bases and J by 6 bases, and 18 bases separated the two germline ends. Per germline, CDR1 SGHVS and CDR2 FNYEAQ. This CDR3 contains 15 residues. The CDR3 is CASSPSLQVADTQYF. The DNA of the CDR3 is TGTGCCAGCAGCCCCAGCCTACAGGTGGCGGATACGCAGTATTTT.

The rearrangement uses TRBV27 and TRBJ2-7; 13 nucleotides line up with TRBD2. There are 17 residues in the CDR3. CDR1 MNHEY and CDR2 SMNVEV come from the germline V gene (reference sequence). The V and J ends lost 4 bases and 3 bases, in that order; junction bases with no gene match: 9. As DNA, the CDR3 is TGTGCCAGCAGTTCCCATGAGGGACTAGCGGGGCTCTACGAGCAGTACTTC. Protein: CASSSHEGLAGLYEQYF.

The V and J genes are TRBV12-3 or TRBV12-4 and TRBJ2-2; D perhaps matches TRBD1 (5 bases). The CDR3 is 13 amino acids. V was trimmed by 3 bases and J by 9 bases, leaving 11 bases between them. The CDR3 is CASSFEGARELFF. The CDR3 DNA sequence: TGTGCCAGCAGTTTTGAAGGGGCAAGGGAGCTGTTTTTT.

The chain uses TRBV30 and TRBJ2-2; D call uncertain. Per the germline V gene, CDR1 is GTSNPN and CDR2 is SVGIG (reference sequence). The length of the CDR3 is 15 residues. Between the trimmed V and J ends, which lost 0 bases and 1 base, there was a span of 9 bases. Written as DNA, the CDR3 is TGTGCCTGGAGTGTCCTTGGCGGGAACACCGGGGAGCTGTTTTTT. This sequence encodes CAWSVLGGNTGELFF.

This rearrangement joins TRBV7-9 to TRBJ2-1; D gene ambiguous. The V end lost 5 bases, the J end lost 3 bases, and 14 bases lay between the germline ends. Germline CDR1 and CDR2: SEHNR and FQNEAQ (reference sequence). The length of the CDR3 is 15 residues. CDR3 in DNA: TGTGCCAGCAGCCTCGGGTCCTCCTTCTACAATGAGCAGTTCTTC. This encodes CASSLGSSFYNEQFF.

The J gene is TRBJ2-3, the V gene TRBV28; TRBD1 might be the D (5 bases). The CDR3 totals 19 residues. Germline V gives CDR1 MDHEN, CDR2 SYDVKM. V was clipped by 5 bases and J by 6 bases, with 30 bases between them. In DNA, the CDR3 is TGTGCCAGCAGTCCAATCGACGACAGTCCCCCTACCTGGACGGATACGCAGTATTTT. Protein product: CASSPIDDSPPTWTDTQYF.

The chain recombines TRBV7-9 with TRBJ2-7; 7 bases are shared with TRBD2. The CDR3 has 16 amino acids. Unmatched junction bases numbered 12, after V lost 4 bases and J lost 3 bases. Germline V gene lookup returns CDR1 SEHNR and CDR2 FQNEAQ (reference sequence). In nucleotides, the CDR3 is TGTGCCAGCAGCTCACACCCCGGGACTACCATCTACGAGCAGTACTTC. Its protein is CASSSHPGTTIYEQYF.

The table lists this clonotype with a count of one. This chain connects TRBV4-1 to TRBJ2-3, with TRBD1 identical over 9 bases. V trimming: 0 bases; J trimming: 6 bases; junction bases outside the gene matches: 10. Germline V CDR1 and CDR2: MGHRA, YSYEKL. The CDR3 extends over 17 amino acids. The CDR3 reads CASSQETDRGVRDTQYF. CDR3 DNA: TGCGCCAGCAGCCAAGAAACGGACAGGGGAGTAAGGGATACGCAGTATTTT.